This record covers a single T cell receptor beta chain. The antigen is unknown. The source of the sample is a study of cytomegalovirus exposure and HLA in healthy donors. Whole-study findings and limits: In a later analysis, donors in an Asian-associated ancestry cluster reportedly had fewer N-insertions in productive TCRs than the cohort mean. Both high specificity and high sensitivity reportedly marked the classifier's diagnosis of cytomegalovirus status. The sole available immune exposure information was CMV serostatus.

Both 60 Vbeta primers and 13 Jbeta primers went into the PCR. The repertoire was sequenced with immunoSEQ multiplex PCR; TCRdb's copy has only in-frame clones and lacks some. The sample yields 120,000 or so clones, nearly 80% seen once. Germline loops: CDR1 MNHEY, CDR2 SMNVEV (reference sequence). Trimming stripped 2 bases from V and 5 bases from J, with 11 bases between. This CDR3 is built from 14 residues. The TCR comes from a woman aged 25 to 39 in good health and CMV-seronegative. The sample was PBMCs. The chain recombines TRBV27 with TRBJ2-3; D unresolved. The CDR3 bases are TGTGCCAGCAGTTTACCCCCTATCGAAGATACGCAGTATTTT. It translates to CASSLPPIEDTQYF.